This TCR beta chain was profiled in a study of blood T cell repertoires in COVID-19. Sequencing used immunoSEQ multiplex PCR; TCRdb keeps in-frame clones, though not all of them. The table lists about 130,000 clones, approximately 84% of them singletons. Per the germline V gene, CDR1 is SNHLY and CDR2 is FYNNEI. The CDR3 loop spans 14 amino acids. Trimming removed 2 bases from V and 7 bases from J, with 14 bases in between. The chain uses TRBV2 and TRBJ1-2; D might be TRBD1 (5 bases). Sequenced material: peripheral blood. The TCR comes from a man in his 70s with acute or convalescent COVID-19. CDR3 nucleotides: TGTGCCAGCAGTGAACAAGGGGCCACGGGTGGCTACACCTTC. Protein: CASSEQGATGGYTF.